This TCR beta chain was identified in a study of metastatic and nonmetastatic thyroid tumors. Study-level background: Comparison of repertoires was carried out across blood and tumor or nodule tissue from malignant and benign thyroid patients. Study findings and constraints: In both blood and tumor samples, TCR beta diversity was reported significantly higher for malignant than benign nodules.

There were no patients who had received any treatment before thyroid surgery. Germline values: CDR1 ENHRY, CDR2 SYGVKD. The CDR3 totals 14 residues. As handled by the study authors: The study's classifier, a distant-metastasis tool for papillary thyroid cancer, was built using CDR3 differences across clinicopathological groups. Via MiXCR, TCRdb re-called the PCR reads. TCRdb, not the original authors, processed these V and J calls. The profile shows roughly 58,000 clones, less than 5% of them singletons. To note about this clone: Its antigen remains unknown. One end of the junction varies from germline; a read error may be responsible.

The chain combines TRBV10-3 with TRBJ2-2, with D possibly TRBD1 on 5 matching bases. Specimen: blood. This TCR was sampled from a female donor with papillary thyroid cancer or a benign thyroid nodule (not recorded which). Some clones in this sample may be carry-over from other donors' samples. CDR3 nucleotides: TGTGCCACCAGTGAGTCTAAAGGGGCCGGAGAGCTTTTTTTT. Translating it yields CATSESKGAGELFF.